This T cell receptor beta chain came from a study of blood T cells in healthy people across ages (dated by TCRdb to 2013 to 2016). Background for the entire study: In model experiments, template switching captured about one uniquely barcoded TCR beta cDNA molecule for every two T cells. Using deep sequencing normalized with unique cDNA molecular identifiers, the study measured how TCR beta repertoire diversity changes with age. The donors were split into four age groups: young (average approximately 16 years), middle-aged (39), aged (roughly 65) and long-lived (approximately 80). To avoid experimental bias, donors of different ages were spread randomly across the sequencing lanes. For two donors (one aged 18 to 30 and one aged 80 or older), the study analyzed two additional independent replicas of 1 million unique cDNA reads from the same blood draw. General study outcomes and caveats: The percentage of naive T cells measured by flow cytometry correlated strongly with observed TCR beta diversity. Conclusive comparison of naive and antigen-experienced compartments was prevented by the profiling of bulk unsorted PBMCs. Compared with the aged group, the long-lived group had more naive CD4+ T cells, fewer expanded clones and increased TCR diversity, a pattern suggesting age selection. Estimates of total diversity based on one million sequenced T cells were considered lower bounds and underestimates. Observed TCR beta diversity per million T cells fell roughly linearly with age, and a significant reduction was already apparent by age around 44. The CMV infection status of donors was not known, potentially confounding age-related changes in expanded clonotypes.

The CDR3, cysteine through phenylalanine, is 13 amino acids long. The sequence is cut down to CDR3 DNA, 39 bases in frame from base 1. CDR1 LNHNV and CDR2 YYDKDF are derived from the germline V gene (reference sequence). Details on this clonotype: The antigen it recognizes is unknown. One junction end disagrees with the germline gene, perhaps due to a read error.

Receptors were amplified or captured by 5' RACE. These reads were obtained on an Illumina HiSeq 2500. A second PCR of roughly 7 to 11 cycles was performed with a sample-barcoded 5' primer and a J-beta primer mix. A template-switch 5' adaptor carrying 12 random nucleotides introduced a unique molecular identifier onto each TCR beta cDNA molecule. At least 3 million CDR3-containing paired-end reads were obtained from each sample. All of the RNA was converted into first-strand cDNA using the Mint cDNA synthesis kit, with a TRBC-specific oligonucleotide serving as the primer. After uracil-DNA glycosylase treatment, a first 18-cycle PCR used universal primers M1SS and BC2_uni_R on all cDNA. The original methods were these. Each sample was normalized by randomly selecting 1 million high-quality reads, each carrying a distinct molecular identifier. Instead of being binned into consensus sequences, reads that shared molecular identifiers were thrown out. MiTCR, set to a Q25 quality threshold and the strictest error-elimination algorithm, was used for CDR3 identification, clonotype clustering and error correction. A nonparametric unseen species model with Euler transformation was used to estimate a lower bound on total TCR beta diversity. TCRdb took the public reads, trimmed them with fastp at Q25, ran MiXCR for clone calling and kept in-frame beta chains. Rows merge per CDR3 protein into single entries with the most common DNA and genes. In this record, the V and J calls reflect TCRdb's handling and not the investigators' own analysis. In this sample the table shows around 940,000 distinct CDR3 sequences, just over 50% of which occur a single time. 20% to 25% of the sample goes to the ten largest clones.

Donors were around 37 systemically healthy Caucasian individuals from Russia aged roughly 6 to 90 years. Around 9.9 milliliters of peripheral blood were collected from each donor into EDTA-treated Vacutainer tubes. Ficoll-Paque density-gradient centrifugation was used to isolate PBMCs, with at least 6.5 million per sample. Trizol reagent was used to extract total RNA from the PBMCs, yielding at least 6 micrograms per sample. The percentages of naive CD45RAhigh/CD27high T cells were determined by flow cytometry on a PBMC aliquot from every donor. Sequences were obtained from blood. The chain is assembled from TRBV15 and TRBJ2-3, and 7 bases in between align with TRBD2. This receptor was identified in an older woman in good health. The nucleotides are TGTACCACCAGCAGGGCCCTAGCGGCCCCGCAGTATTTT. Translation gives CTTSRALAAPQYF.